One sample yielded the 11 T cell receptor beta chains listed below, sequenced in a study of shared clonotypes between healthy human individuals. The data were produced by immunoSEQ multiplex PCR, yet TCRdb's version contains in-frame clones alone and is incomplete. The table shows more than 2 million clones, with over 85% occurring only once. CD8 cells regarded as naive lacked CD45RO, were positively chosen for CCR7, and omitted terminally differentiated effector memory CD45RA+ cells. Input material: naive CD8+ T cells from PBMCs. The receptors derive from a man aged 18-30 years in good health. Some clones in this sample may be carry-over from other donors' samples.

The J gene is TRBJ2-5, the V gene TRBV11-3, with D possibly called TRBD1 or TRBD2 (7 bases each). Trimming shortened V by 5 bases and J by 4 bases, and 14 bases separated the two germline ends. The CDR3 is 14 amino acids. Per the germline V gene, CDR1 is SGHNT and CDR2 is YENEEA. The chain's CDR3 is CASSPRGGRETQYF. In DNA, the CDR3 is TGTGCCAGCAGCCCCAGGGGGGGCCGAGAGACCCAGTACTTC.

This chain links TRBV2 with TRBJ2-3; D might be TRBD2 (6 bases). CDR3 length: 17 residues. V lost 6 bases and J lost 0, with 19 bases in between. Germline assignment: CDR1 SNHLY and CDR2 FYNNEI. The CDR3 sequence is CASRQWGVGKSTDTQYF. CDR3 coding DNA: TGTGCCAGCAGGCAATGGGGGGTGGGGAAAAGCACAGATACGCAGTATTTT. Full variable domain (missing parts from reference TRBV2 and TRBJ2-3): EPEVTQTPSHQVTQMGQEVILRCVPISNHLYFYWYRQILGQKVEFLVSFYNNEISEKSEIFDDQFSVERPDGSNFTLKIRSTKLEDSAMYFCASRQWGVGKSTDTQYFGPGTRLTVL.

A note on this clone: This CDR3 is also generated by other DNA sequences in the sample. The chain has TRBV2 and TRBJ2-2; TRBD2 might be the D (5 bases). Germline CDR1 is SNHLY and CDR2 is FYNNEI. The CDR3 consists of 14 residues. V was pared by 4 bases and J by 4 bases, with 10 bases between. CDR3 region: CASSGTGGTGELFF. The CDR3 DNA reads as TGTGCCAGCAGTGGTACCGGAGGCACCGGGGAGCTGTTTTTT.

The chain couples TRBV6-5 to TRBJ2-1, with D possibly TRBD1 on 5 matching bases. The length of the CDR3 is 15 residues. Trimming took 6 bases from V and 0 from J, leaving 12 bases between them. Per the germline V gene, CDR1 is MNHEY and CDR2 is SVGAGI. CDR3 nucleotides: TGTGCCAGCAGCCCCTGGGGCGGCTCCTACAATGAGCAGTTCTTC. Translation gives CASSPWGGSYNEQFF.

The V and J genes are TRBV27 and TRBJ2-3; 7 bases line up with TRBD1. CDR3 length equals 13 residues. V lost 8 bases to trimming and J lost 2 bases; unmatched junction nucleotides: 4. The V gene's germline CDR1 is MNHEY and CDR2 SMNVEV (reference sequence). The CDR3: CASWDSYTDTQYF. The DNA of the CDR3 is TGTGCCAGCTGGGACAGCTACACAGATACGCAGTATTTT.

The chain couples TRBV9 to TRBJ2-5; 10 nucleotides match TRBD2. This CDR3 comprises 15 residues. J gave up 10 bases and V 4 bases, and 13 bases lay outside the gene matches. Germline assignment: CDR1 SGDLS and CDR2 YYNGEE. The CDR3 sequence: CASSLGLAAEGFQYF. The CDR3 DNA sequence: TGTGCCAGCAGCCTCGGACTAGCGGCCGAAGGGTTCCAGTACTTC.

This chain uses TRBV27 with TRBJ2-5; perhaps TRBD2 as D (6 bases). TRBJ2-7 matches the DNA end more closely, so the J call is doubtful. The CDR3 spans 14 residues. Germline CDR1 is MNHEY and CDR2 is SMNVEV (reference sequence). The CDR3 sequence is CASSLAGSAYEQYF. DNA of the CDR3: TGTGCCAGCAGTTTGGCGGGGTCCGCCTACGAGCAGTACTTC.

V gene TRBV21-1 combines with J gene TRBJ2-7; TRBD2, the table's D call, was not compared with the DNA. TRBV21-1 is deemed a pseudogene. The CDR3 is 15 amino acids. CDR3 in DNA: TGTGCCAGCAGCAACCCCCCGGGACTAGTCGCCGAGCAGTACTTC. It yields the protein CASSNPPGLVAEQYF.

The rearrangement uses TRBV4-3 and TRBJ1-1; D gene uncertain. The germline V gene encodes CDR1 LGHNA and CDR2 YSLEER. The CDR3 has 15 amino acids. Trimming shortened V by 0 bases and J by 1 base, and 9 bases separated the two germline ends. CDR3 loop: CASSQESVPNTEAFF. Written as DNA, the CDR3 is TGCGCCAGCAGCCAAGAATCGGTCCCGAACACTGAAGCTTTCTTT.

The rearrangement links TRBV5-1 to TRBJ1-2; possible D gene TRBD1, 6 bases. Germline V CDR1 and CDR2: SGHRS, YFSETQ. V lost 3 bases to trimming and J lost 0 bases, with 18 bases between them. The CDR3 consists of 17 residues. Here the CDR3 reads CASSWGQRAAPNYGYTF. CDR3 nucleotides: TGCGCCAGCAGCTGGGGGCAGAGGGCAGCACCTAACTATGGCTACACCTTC.

The DNA for the CDR3 is TGCGCCAGCAGCCACATCGACGGGCTAGCCAAAAACATTCAGTACTTC. Its translation: CASSHIDGLAKNIQYF. The V and J genes are TRBV4-3 and TRBJ2-4, with unresolved D. There are 16 residues in the CDR3. Germline V gives CDR1 LGHNA, CDR2 YSLEER. V was clipped by 3 bases and J by 0 bases, with 12 bases between them.